The next 20 T cell receptor beta chains were all read from a single sample in a study of cytomegalovirus exposure and HLA in healthy donors. The PCR employed 60 Vbeta primers together with 13 Jbeta primers. Using immunoSEQ multiplex PCR, the repertoire was profiled, and TCRdb retains in-frame clones only, with some absent. The sample has 150,000 or so clones, 80% seen once. The specimen was PBMCs. The receptors stem from a man aged 50 to 60 in good health and CMV-seronegative.

The CDR3 spells CASSLDRVDEQFF. In DNA, the CDR3 is TGTGCCAGCAGCTTAGACAGGGTCGATGAGCAGTTCTTC. The rearrangement uses TRBV11-3 and TRBJ2-1; perhaps TRBD1 as D (5 bases). Trimming took 0 bases from V and 8 from J, leaving 8 bases between them. Germline CDR1 SGHNT, CDR2 YENEEA. The CDR3 spans 13 residues.

In this sample, this clone turned up a few times. CDR3: CASSESGQIYEQYF. In nucleotides, the CDR3 is TGCGCCAGCAGCGAGTCGGGACAGATCTACGAGCAGTACTTC. The V call is TRBV5-1, the J call TRBJ2-7; 7 bases match TRBD1. The CDR3 runs 14 residues. CDR1 and CDR2 from the germline V gene are SGHRS and YFSETQ. The junction had 7 bases not matched to a gene; V was cut back by 4 bases and J by 3 bases.

The chain has TRBV11-3 and TRBJ1-4; TRBD1 might be the D (6 bases). This CDR3 is 14 amino acids long. V was cut by 1 base and J by 8 bases, with 11 bases left in between. CDR1 is SGHNT, CDR2 YENEEA, per germline. CDR3 bases: TGTGCCAGCAGCTTAGGACAGGAGAGAGAAAAACTGTTTTTT. Amino acids: CASSLGQEREKLFF.

This clone came up once. V is TRBV15 and J is TRBJ2-2; TRBD1 might be the D (5 bases). The CDR3 is 13 amino acids. V lost 1 base, J lost 5 bases, and 5 bases lay in between. Germline V gene sequence: CDR1 LNHNV, CDR2 YYDKDF (reference sequence). CDR3 amino acids: CATSRAGTGELFF. The CDR3 DNA sequence: TGTGCCACCAGCAGAGCAGGGACCGGGGAGCTGTTTTTT.

V and J are TRBV6-5 and TRBJ2-7, with 9 bases matching TRBD1. Per the germline V gene, CDR1 is MNHEY and CDR2 is SVGAGI. The CDR3 contains 15 residues. The V and J ends lost 10 bases and 4 bases, in that order; junction bases with no gene match: 14. CDR3 DNA sequence: TGTGCCACCACTTCCTATGTGACAGGGGGGTACGAGCAGTACTTC. This sequence encodes CATTSYVTGGYEQYF.

The J gene is TRBJ2-7, the V gene TRBV30; a possible D gene is TRBD2 (5 bases). Germline V CDR1 and CDR2: GTSNPN, SVGIG (reference sequence). Trimming cost V 1 base and J 5 bases, with 15 bases left between them. The CDR3 spans 14 residues. CDR3 coding DNA: TGTGCCTGGAGTGAGTTAACTAGTCGAGACGAGCAGTACTTC. This translates into CAWSELTSRDEQYF.

The chain links TRBV6-4 to TRBJ2-2; 9 bases map to TRBD1. Trimming cost V 7 bases and J 5 bases; bases outside gene matches: 5. CDR1 and CDR2 (germline): MRHNA, SNTAGT. This CDR3 spans 14 amino acids. CDR3 nucleotides: TGTGCCAGCACCCTGACAGGGGGTACCGGGGAGCTGTTTTTT. This codes for CASTLTGGTGELFF.

The chain couples TRBV29-1 to TRBJ2-1, with TRBD2 matching 8 bases. The germline gives CDR1 SQVTM, CDR2 ANQGSEA. The V and J ends lost 7 bases and 5 bases, in that order; junction bases with no gene match: 4. This CDR3 spans 12 amino acids. CDR3 protein: CSAGTRNNEQFF. The DNA of the CDR3 is TGCAGCGCCGGGACTAGAAACAATGAGCAGTTCTTC.

This chain joins TRBV5-1 and TRBJ1-1; 12 nucleotides align to TRBD1. The ends lost 0 bases at V and 6 bases at J; junction bases unmatched: 6. This CDR3 region has 16 residues. Germline V gene sequence: CDR1 SGHRS, CDR2 YFSETQ. The CDR3 DNA sequence: TGCGCCAGCAGCTTGGGCGGGACAGGGGGCGCCGCTGAAGCTTTCTTT. Its translation: CASSLGGTGGAAEAFF.

The chain recombines TRBV6-5 with TRBJ2-7; TRBD1 matches at 8 bases. CDR1 MNHEY and CDR2 SVGAGI come from the germline V gene. CDR3 length: 13 residues. The V and J ends lost 5 bases and 3 bases, in that order; junction bases with no gene match: 3. The CDR3 DNA follows: TGTGCCAGCAGTCCGGACAGGGACTACGAGCAGTACTTC. This codes for CASSPDRDYEQYF.

The chain carries TRBV6-1 and TRBJ1-2, with TRBD1 as a possible D gene (5 bases). V lost 4 bases to trimming and J lost 4 bases, with 10 bases between them. Germline CDR1 is MNHNS and CDR2 is SASEGT. There are 13 residues in the CDR3. The CDR3 nucleotides are TGTGCCAGCAGTGTAACGACAGCCTATGGCTACACCTTC. It codes for CASSVTTAYGYTF.

The chain has TRBV4-1 and TRBJ2-1; no reliable D call. Germline-derived CDR1 and CDR2 are MGHRA and YSYEKL. There are 15 residues in the CDR3. V lost 4 bases, J lost 4 bases, and 14 bases lay in between. CDR3: CASSPYGGSYNEQFF. Written as DNA, the CDR3 is TGCGCCAGCAGCCCATATGGCGGCAGTTACAATGAGCAGTTCTTC.

The CDR3 loop is CASSPPPGQGIGEQYF. The CDR3 DNA reads as TGTGCCAGCTCACCACCCCCGGGACAGGGTATCGGCGAGCAGTACTTC. The rearrangement uses TRBV18 and TRBJ2-7, with 9 bases matching TRBD1. Germline CDR1 is KGHSH and CDR2 is LQKENI. The CDR3 is 16 amino acids. Trimming at V came to 0 bases and at J to 6 bases, leaving 9 bases not matched to a gene.

The CDR3 spells CASSFLGGTGANVLTF. The DNA of the CDR3 is TGCGCCAGCAGCTTTCTAGGAGGGACTGGGGCCAACGTCCTGACTTTC. The chain links TRBV5-1 to TRBJ2-6; TRBD2 might be the D (6 bases). Germline V lookup: CDR1 SGHRS, CDR2 YFSETQ. CDR3 length equals 16 residues. V was trimmed by 2 bases and J by 2 bases, leaving 11 bases between them.

The chain couples TRBV2 to TRBJ1-1; TRBD1 matches at 7 bases. This CDR3 comprises 15 residues. J gave up 6 bases and V 6 bases, and 13 bases lay outside the gene matches. Germline V lookup: CDR1 SNHLY, CDR2 FYNNEI. CDR3 coding DNA: TGTGCCAGCAGGAGGGAAACAGGGGTGAGGGCTGAAGCTTTCTTT. Its protein is CASRRETGVRAEAFF. The full variable domain, in which reference TRBV2 and TRBJ1-1 provide the parts outside the CDR3, is EPEVTQTPSHQVTQMGQEVILRCVPISNHLYFYWYRQILGQKVEFLVSFYNNEISEKSEIFDDQFSVERPDGSNFTLKIRSTKLEDSAMYFCASRRETGVRAEAFFGQGTRLTVV.

This sequence joins TRBV28 and TRBJ1-4; the match to TRBD1 covers 9 bases. The germline gives CDR1 MDHEN, CDR2 SYDVKM. The CDR3 has 16 residues. V gave up 3 bases and J gave up 7 bases; unmatched junction bases: 9. As DNA, the CDR3 is TGTGCCAGCAGTTTTCCGGGACAGGGAGTAATTGAAAAACTGTTTTTT. Encoded protein: CASSFPGQGVIEKLFF.

The rearrangement joins TRBV6-1 to TRBJ1-4, with 7 nucleotides matching TRBD1. The CDR3 extends over 18 amino acids. The trim removed 2 bases at V and 3 bases at J, leaving 12 bases unmatched. Germline CDR1 MNHNS, CDR2 SASEGT. CDR3: CASSEPQGSRAPNEKLFF. The DNA of the CDR3 is TGTGCCAGCAGTGAACCACAGGGGTCCAGGGCTCCTAATGAAAAACTGTTTTTT.

This clone is a singleton in its sample. The V call is TRBV28, the J call TRBJ2-2; D may be TRBD2 (6 bases). Germline values: CDR1 MDHEN, CDR2 SYDVKM. Trimming took 7 bases from V and 3 from J, leaving 12 bases between them. This CDR3 spans 14 amino acids. This CDR3 reads CASTDGGYTGELFF. In nucleotides, the CDR3 is TGTGCCAGCACCGATGGGGGGTACACCGGGGAGCTGTTTTTT.

For the CDR3, the DNA is TGCGCCAGCGCCAAGCTAACAGGGGCCTCTTATGGCTACACCTTC. It encodes CASAKLTGASYGYTF. J is TRBJ1-2 and V is TRBV5-1; 7 bases are a match to TRBD1. Germline lookup yields CDR1 SGHRS and CDR2 YFSETQ. V lost 7 bases, J lost 5 bases, and 14 bases stayed unmatched. CDR3 length: 15 residues. The whole variable domain, remainder taken from reference TRBV5-1 and TRBJ1-2, is KAGVTQTPRYLIKTRGQQVTLSCSPISGHRSVSWYQQTPGQGLQFLFEYFSETQRNKGNFPGRFSGRQFSNSRSEMNVSTLELGDSALYLCASAKLTGASYGYTFGSGTRLTVV.

The rearrangement joins TRBV14 to TRBJ1-1, with D tentatively TRBD1 (5 bases). The V end lost 4 bases, the J end lost 1 base, and 13 bases lay between the germline ends. Per germline, CDR1 SGHDN and CDR2 FVKESK. The CDR3 consists of 15 residues. The CDR3 sequence: CASSPSGNANTEAFF. The CDR3 DNA is TGTGCCAGCAGCCCCTCAGGGAACGCGAACACTGAAGCTTTCTTT.